This note documents a single TCR beta chain sequence. The antigen is undetermined. This entry belongs to a study of siplizumab effects on memory and regulatory T cells. The study, taken as a whole, reports: Treg-derived clones made up an average of approximately 70% of mappable alloreactive CD4+ clones with siplizumab and more than 25% in controls. A naive or memory phenotype could not be assigned to roughly 80-96% of the proliferating CD4+ or CD8+ clones. Major contributors to the alloresponse seemed to be naive T cells, which also appeared more diverse than memory cells.

TCRdb keeps only in-frame clones here, not all; method: immunoSEQ multiplex PCR. The data contain tens of thousands of clones, roughly 93% of them singletons. The germline CDR1 and CDR2 sequences are SGDLS and YYNGEE. V gave up 0 bases and J gave up 8 bases; unmatched junction bases: 10. The CDR3 loop spans 16 amino acids. Sequencing input: CD8+ T cells sorted from blood. The J gene is TRBJ2-1, the V gene TRBV9, with 8 bases aligning to TRBD2. This clonotype was sampled from a human donor in good health. Here the CDR3 DNA reads TGTGCCAGCAGCGTAGGGCATAGCGGGATGCGCGATGAGCAGTTCTTC. Translation gives CASSVGHSGMRDEQFF.